This note documents a single T cell receptor (beta chain) sequence. The data were taken from a study of blood T cell repertoires in COVID-19. Germline CDR1 is SEHNR and CDR2 is FQNEAQ (reference sequence). The CDR3 runs 16 residues. The ends lost 5 bases at V and 5 bases at J; junction bases unmatched: 8. The table came from immunoSEQ multiplex PCR; TCRdb's copy has only in-frame clones and leaves some out. The data hold some 120,000 clones, with approximately 90% observed a single time. Sequencing was done on a sample of peripheral blood. The chain joins TRBV7-9 to TRBJ2-7; 14 nucleotides line up with TRBD2. The receptor's source is a man aged 70-80 years with active or convalescent COVID-19. The CDR3 reads CASSPGTSGRLNEQYF. CDR3 coding DNA: TGTGCCAGCAGCCCCGGGACTAGCGGGAGACTGAACGAGCAGTACTTC.